The 18 T cell receptor beta chains presented below share a single source sample, sequenced in a study of blood T cells in healthy people across ages. A sample-barcoded 5' primer and a J-beta primer mix were used in a second PCR of about 7 to 12 cycles. TCRdb reprocessed the 5' RACE reads with MiXCR, giving one entry per CDR3 protein. This sample has 1.5 million or so distinct CDR3 sequences; approximately 43% occur once, and the top ten carry roughly 3.7%. The sequenced material came from blood. The receptors shown here come from a woman younger than 30 in good health.

The chain joins TRBV4-3 to TRBJ2-7, with D tentatively TRBD1 or TRBD2 (6 bases each). CDR1 and CDR2 (germline): LGHNA, YSLEER. This CDR3 has 17 amino acids. V was cut by 0 bases and J by 2 bases, with 17 bases left in between. Written as DNA, the CDR3 is TGCGCCAGCAGCCAAGATTGGTACGGGGGCCAAACCTACGAGCAGTACTTC. The encoded protein is CASSQDWYGGQTYEQYF.

This chain joins TRBV5-1 and TRBJ1-2; D unresolved. The CDR3 is 16 amino acids. Looked up from germline, CDR1 is SGHRS and CDR2 is YFSETQ. V lost 0 bases and J lost 5, with 17 bases in between. CDR3 coding DNA: TGCGCCAGCAGCTTGGTCGGAGGGAACGATGTATATGGCTACACCTTC. Encoded protein: CASSLVGGNDVYGYTF.

The chain carries TRBV5-1 and TRBJ2-1; 10 nucleotides line up with TRBD2. From germline, CDR1 is SGHRS and CDR2 YFSETQ. The CDR3 is 17 residues long. The V and J ends lost 2 bases and 3 bases, in that order; junction bases with no gene match: 8. The CDR3 spells CASSLQLAGRIYNEQFF. The CDR3 DNA sequence: TGCGCCAGCAGCTTACAACTAGCGGGACGAATCTACAATGAGCAGTTCTTC.

V usage is TRBV4-3 and J usage is TRBJ1-1; D might be TRBD1 (5 bases). V was cut by 4 bases and J by 0 bases, with 12 bases left in between. The V gene's germline CDR1 is LGHNA and CDR2 YSLEER. The CDR3 spans 15 residues. CDR3 protein: CASSPGTHLNTEAFF. The CDR3 DNA reads as TGCGCCAGCAGCCCAGGGACTCACCTGAACACTGAAGCTTTCTTT.

This clonotype was seen more than once but under ten times. The J gene is TRBJ2-3, the V gene TRBV20-1; D remains unclear. The V and J ends lost 6 bases and 1 base respectively, with 8 bases between them. The CDR3 is 12 amino acids. Germline assignment: CDR1 DFQATT and CDR2 SNEGSKA (reference sequence). The CDR3 loop reads CSAKMGTDTQYF. Written as DNA, the CDR3 is TGCAGTGCAAAGATGGGCACAGATACGCAGTATTTT.

The chain has TRBV27 and TRBJ2-3; 10 bases align to TRBD2. The CDR3 has 14 residues. V gave up 7 bases and J gave up 8 bases; unmatched junction bases: 9. Per the germline V gene, CDR1 is MNHEY and CDR2 is SMNVEV (reference sequence). DNA of the CDR3: TGTGCCAGCACTCCTAGCGGGAGAGGAGGTACGCAGTATTTT. Its translation is CASTPSGRGGTQYF.

This chain joins TRBV20-1 and TRBJ1-3; the D is unclear. CDR3 length equals 16 residues. Germline CDR1 DFQATT, CDR2 SNEGSKA (reference sequence). V was trimmed by 0 bases and J by 2 bases, leaving 14 bases between them. This CDR3 reads CSAREGGGLAGNTIYF. The CDR3 DNA follows: TGCAGTGCTAGAGAGGGCGGAGGGTTAGCTGGAAACACCATATATTTT.

There are a few counts of this clonotype. V is TRBV4-3 and J is TRBJ2-1, with D unresolved. Trimming removed 0 bases at V and 0 bases at J, with 12 bases between. CDR1 and CDR2 from the germline V gene are LGHNA and YSLEER. CDR3 length: 17 amino acids. CDR3 coding DNA: TGCGCCAGCAGCCAAGATTTGGCGAGGAGCTCCTACAATGAGCAGTTCTTC. Protein product: CASSQDLARSSYNEQFF.

This chain uses TRBV7-8 with TRBJ2-7; 8 bases are a match to TRBD2. V was clipped by 3 bases and J by 3 bases; unmatched bases: 13. The CDR3 is 17 residues long. Germline-derived CDR1 and CDR2 are SGHVS and FQNEAQ. The CDR3 reads CASSFRAQRGLLYEQYF. CDR3 nucleotides: TGTGCCAGCAGCTTTCGGGCCCAGCGGGGGCTCCTCTACGAGCAGTACTTC.

The V gene is TRBV20-1, the J gene TRBJ1-6; 7 bases line up with TRBD1. Germline values: CDR1 DFQATT, CDR2 SNEGSKA (reference sequence). The CDR3 has 15 residues. With V trimmed by 0 bases and J by 8 bases, 7 bases remained unmatched. The CDR3 spells CSARDLSTGYSPLHF. CDR3 DNA: TGCAGTGCTAGAGATTTGTCGACAGGGTATTCACCCCTCCACTTT.

The chain combines TRBV20-1 with TRBJ2-1; 11 positions match TRBD1. Germline V gene data show CDR1 as DFQATT and CDR2 as SNEGSKA (reference sequence). The J segment lost 8 bases and the V segment lost 6 bases, leaving 6 bases of the junction unmatched. CDR3 length: 13 residues. CDR3 DNA: TGCAGTGCCCCGGACAGGGGGCGGTATGAGCAGTTCTTC. As protein: CSAPDRGRYEQFF.

A note on this clonotype: A much larger clone lies one base from this, so it may be a read error. V gene TRBV25-1 combines with J gene TRBJ2-7; possibly TRBD1 for D (5 bases). The length of the CDR3 is 15 residues. Germline V gene sequence: CDR1 MGHDK, CDR2 SYGVNS. Trimming removed 6 bases at V and 0 bases at J, with 15 bases between. The CDR3 DNA sequence: TGTGCCAGCAGCGCCTCAGGGTTCCCCTCCTACGAGCAGTACTTC. Amino acid sequence: CASSASGFPSYEQYF.

The chain employs TRBV12-3 or TRBV12-4 and TRBJ2-1; tentatively, D is TRBD1 or TRBD2 (5 bases each). The CDR3 runs to 15 residues. V was clipped by 3 bases and J by 8 bases, with 17 bases between them. CDR3 protein: CASSLFRGAGDEQFF. The CDR3 bases are TGTGCCAGCAGTTTGTTTAGGGGAGCCGGGGATGAGCAGTTCTTC.

The chain has TRBV6-5 and TRBJ2-1; 16 nucleotides agree with TRBD2. Matching the DNA end better, TRBJ2-7 makes the J call doubtful. The CDR3 consists of 20 residues. CDR1 MNHEY and CDR2 SVGAGI come from the germline V gene. This chain's CDR3 is CASSSPSPGLAGGSYNEQYF. In DNA form, the CDR3 reads TGTGCCAGCAGTTCACCTTCCCCGGGACTAGCGGGAGGGTCCTACAATGAGCAGTACTTC.

The chain recombines TRBV15 with TRBJ2-1; D tentatively fits TRBD1 or TRBD2 (5 bases each). With 0 bases removed from V and 3 bases from J, the gap between germline ends came to 12 bases. This CDR3 is built from 16 residues. The germline CDR1 and CDR2 sequences are LNHNV and YYDKDF (reference sequence). In nucleotides, the CDR3 is TGTGCCACCAGCAGAGATGGGGGAATGGGCTACAATGAGCAGTTCTTC. This encodes CATSRDGGMGYNEQFF.

This clonotype has just a few counts. V gene TRBV20-1 combines with J gene TRBJ2-7, with TRBD1 matching 7 bases. The CDR3 contains 13 residues. J gave up 3 bases and V 6 bases, and 8 bases lay outside the gene matches. Germline V CDR1 and CDR2: DFQATT, SNEGSKA (reference sequence). The CDR3 sequence is CSAGQANLYEQYF. CDR3 coding DNA: TGCAGTGCCGGACAGGCGAACCTCTACGAGCAGTACTTC.

V gene TRBV2 combines with J gene TRBJ1-5, with D unresolved. Germline-derived CDR1 and CDR2 are SNHLY and FYNNEI. Trimming removed 3 bases from V and 6 bases from J, with 12 bases in between. This CDR3 contains 14 residues. The CDR3 region has the DNA TGTGCCAGCAGTGACTGGGCCCAATTTCAGCCCCAGCATTTT. Translating gives CASSDWAQFQPQHF.

This clonotype was seen more than once but under ten times. The J gene is TRBJ2-3, the V gene TRBV5-6; 12 bases agree with TRBD2. J lost 5 bases, V lost 2 bases, and 3 bases had no gene match. CDR1 and CDR2 from the germline V gene are SGHDT and YYEEEE. This CDR3 has 15 residues. CDR3 region: CASSFMGLAGDTQYF. DNA of the CDR3: TGTGCCAGCAGCTTTATGGGACTAGCGGGAGATACGCAGTATTTT.